These T cell receptor beta chains were read from a single sample in a study of blood T cell repertoires in COVID-19. Repertoires were generated with immunoSEQ multiplex PCR, while TCRdb's copy carries only in-frame clones and drops some. The top ten clones hold 7.5% to 10% of a sample with 97,000 or so clones, approximately 82% of them seen once. The sample consisted of peripheral blood. These receptors all come from a man in his 60s with active or convalescent COVID-19. Each CDR3 is given with its conserved first and last residue. D genes are given only for firm matches. Where a row states a size, it is once, few, many or the class of an expanded clone; other rows omit it.

d_gene,abundance,j_gene,v_gene,CDR3aa,CDR3nt
.,few,TRBJ1-6,TRBV6-6,CAVTAPGLNSPLHF,TGTGCCGTCACGGCGCCGGGGTTGAATTCACCCCTCCACTTT
.,.,TRBJ2-2,TRBV2,CASSPHERELFF,TGTGCCAGCAGCCCCCACGAGAGGGAGCTGTTTTTT
TRBD2,.,TRBJ2-3,TRBV28,CASSPGGNTDTQYF,TGTGCCAGCAGTCCGGGGGGGAACACAGATACGCAGTATTTT
.,.,TRBJ1-2,TRBV9,CASSVAPGWNYGYTF,TGTGCCAGCAGCGTAGCTCCAGGGTGGAACTATGGCTACACCTTC
.,.,TRBJ2-5,TRBV30,CARDSRGETQYF,TGTGCCCGAGACTCCCGTGGAGAGACCCAGTACTTC
.,once,TRBJ1-1,TRBV18,CASSPNRDGPEAFF,TGTGCCAGCTCACCAAACAGGGATGGACCTGAAGCTTTCTTT
TRBD2,.,TRBJ2-3,TRBV5-4,CASSLDLTSSTDTQYF,TGTGCCAGCAGCTTGGATTTGACTAGCTCCACAGATACGCAGTATTTT
.,.,TRBJ1-2,TRBV19,CASMSSNYGYTF,TGTGCCAGTATGTCCTCTAACTATGGCTACACCTTC
TRBD2,.,TRBJ2-5,TRBV29-1,CSYRTSVVVGETQYF,TGCAGCTACAGGACTAGCGTCGTCGTAGGGGAGACCCAGTACTTC
TRBD2,once,TRBJ2-3,TRBV7-2,CASSLVAGALDTQYF,TGTGCCAGCAGCTTAGTAGCGGGAGCTCTCGATACGCAGTATTTT
TRBD2,.,TRBJ2-7,TRBV28,CASSRGKLAGANYEQYF,TGTGCCAGCAGTCGGGGCAAACTAGCGGGAGCCAATTACGAGCAGTACTTC
.,.,TRBJ1-2,TRBV28,CASSSHRGVYGYTF,TGTGCCAGCAGTTCCCACCGGGGTGTCTATGGCTACACCTTC
TRBD1,.,TRBJ2-4,TRBV6-5,CASSLRTGMSKNIQYF,TGTGCCAGCAGTTTGAGGACAGGGATGTCCAAAAACATTCAGTACTTC
TRBD2,.,TRBJ2-5,TRBV7-2,CASSLSGRGETQYF,TGTGCCAGCAGCTTGAGCGGGAGAGGAGAGACCCAGTACTTC
.,once,TRBJ1-6,TRBV12-3/TRBV12-4,CASRLRMEPLHF,TGTGCCAGCAGACTCAGGATGGAACCCCTCCACTTT
.,.,TRBJ1-1,TRBV30,CAWSGAGMNTEAFF,TGTGCCTGGAGTGGAGCGGGAATGAACACTGAAGCTTTCTTT
.,.,TRBJ1-1,TRBV19,CASKQESGTEAFF,TGTGCCAGTAAACAGGAGTCCGGCACTGAAGCTTTCTTT
TRBD1,.,TRBJ1-1,TRBV6-5,CASMGTGRQTEAFF,TGTGCCAGCATGGGGACAGGAAGGCAGACTGAAGCTTTCTTT
.,.,TRBJ2-3,TRBV28,CASSTEGSTDTQYF,TGTGCCAGCAGTACTGAGGGTAGCACAGATACGCAGTATTTT
.,few,TRBJ1-1,TRBV21-1,CASSKKRGRQGNTEAFF,TGTGCCAGCAGCAAAAAAAGGGGAAGACAGGGGAACACTGAAGCTTTCTTT
.,.,TRBJ2-3,TRBV7-2,CASSLSTDTQYF,TGTGCCAGCAGCCTTAGCACAGATACGCAGTATTTT
TRBD2,.,TRBJ2-3,TRBV5-1,CASKAGGPSDTQYF,TGCGCCAGCAAGGCGGGAGGGCCGTCAGATACGCAGTATTTT
.,few,TRBJ1-1,TRBV6-5,CASSYGGMGYTEAFF,TGTGCCAGCAGTTACGGGGGGATGGGGTACACTGAAGCTTTCTTT
.,.,TRBJ1-1,TRBV9,CASSPGHSNTEAFF,TGTGCCAGCAGCCCGGGACATTCGAACACTGAAGCTTTCTTT
TRBD1,.,TRBJ1-1,TRBV7-2,CASSSGTGLDTEAFF,TGTGCCAGCAGCTCTGGGACAGGGTTGGACACTGAAGCTTTCTTT
.,.,TRBJ1-2,TRBV6-5,CASSTGGTGYTF,TGTGCCAGCAGTACCGGAGGCACCGGCTACACCTTC
.,.,TRBJ2-4,TRBV4-3,CASSQDPTRRSGVQYF,TGCGCCAGCAGCCAAGATCCCACGCGTAGGAGTGGCGTTCAGTACTTC
TRBD1,once,TRBJ1-6,TRBV10-2,CATGAGSGGHSPLHF,TGCGCGACAGGGGCGGGGTCAGGGGGACATTCACCCCTCCACTTT
TRBD1,once,TRBJ1-5,TRBV7-9,CASSRSGGRGNQPQHF,TGTGCCAGCAGCAGGTCAGGGGGCAGGGGCAATCAGCCCCAGCATTTT
TRBD2,.,TRBJ2-3,TRBV9,CASSVEGGRADTQYF,TGTGCCAGCAGCGTAGAGGGCGGGAGGGCGGATACGCAGTATTTT
.,once,TRBJ1-4,TRBV7-9,CASSLAPRGEKLFF,TGTGCCAGCAGCTTAGCGCCCCGCGGTGAAAAACTGTTTTTT
.,.,TRBJ1-2,TRBV6-6,CASNDLGDGYTF,TGTGCCAGCAACGACCTCGGGGATGGCTACACCTTC
.,.,TRBJ2-1,TRBV6-6,CASSLIGVHEQFF,TGTGCCAGCAGCCTGATAGGAGTCCATGAGCAGTTCTTC
TRBD2,.,TRBJ2-5,TRBV3-1/TRBV3-2,CASSLSPAGVETQYF,TGTGCCAGCAGCCTCTCCCCAGCGGGAGTAGAGACCCAGTACTTC
TRBD1,.,TRBJ1-1,TRBV5-1,CASSVDRASEAFF,TGCGCCAGCAGCGTGGACAGGGCCTCTGAAGCTTTCTTT
TRBD1,.,TRBJ2-2,TRBV6-2/TRBV6-3,CASSYEGAGTGELFF,TGTGCCAGCAGTTACGAGGGGGCGGGCACCGGGGAGCTGTTTTTT
TRBD1,.,TRBJ1-4,TRBV4-1,CASSQPDRGGEKLFF,TGCGCCAGCAGCCAACCGGACAGGGGGGGCGAAAAACTGTTTTTT
TRBD2,.,TRBJ2-3,TRBV30,CAWSRAGTLARGQYF,TGTGCCTGGAGCCGAGCGGGAACCCTCGCTCGGGGGCAGTATTTT
.,once,TRBJ2-2,TRBV9,CASSVDAGAGELFF,TGTGCCAGCAGCGTAGATGCGGGCGCCGGGGAGCTGTTTTTT
TRBD1,.,TRBJ1-2,TRBV2,CASSDRGDYGYTF,TGTGCCAGCAGTGACAGGGGGGACTATGGCTACACCTTC
TRBD1,few,TRBJ1-2,TRBV5-1,CASSKGQGYGYTF,TGCGCCAGCAGCAAGGGACAGGGCTATGGCTACACCTTC
TRBD1,.,TRBJ2-7,TRBV28,CASRGGGQGWREQYF,TGTGCCAGCAGGGGGGGAGGACAGGGGTGGCGCGAGCAGTACTTC
.,.,TRBJ1-3,TRBV7-2,CASSLELSGNTIYF,TGTGCCAGCAGCTTAGAACTTAGCGGAAACACCATATATTTT
TRBD1,few,TRBJ1-6,TRBV18,CASSPAGQGRSPLHF,TGTGCCAGCTCACCCGCAGGACAGGGGAGATCACCCCTCCACTTT
.,.,TRBJ1-6,TRBV6-5,CASRKRQVRDSPLHF,TGTGCCAGCAGGAAACGACAGGTCCGTGATTCACCCCTCCACTTT
TRBD1,.,TRBJ1-2,TRBV5-1,CASRFRDSGVNYGYTF,TGCGCCAGCAGGTTCCGGGACAGTGGAGTTAACTATGGCTACACCTTC
.,.,TRBJ2-3,TRBV21-1,CASSKAPARPREQYF,TGTGCCAGCAGCAAAGCTCCGGCTCGACCGAGGGAGCAGTATTTT
TRBD1,.,TRBJ1-2,TRBV18,CASSSSNRQGGYGYTF,TGTGCCAGCTCATCGTCCAATCGACAGGGGGGCTATGGCTACACCTTC
TRBD1,.,TRBJ1-2,TRBV7-9,CASSPGQGAGGYTF,TGTGCCAGCAGCCCGGGACAGGGGGCTGGTGGCTACACCTTC
TRBD1,.,TRBJ2-7,TRBV18,CASSQDRSSYEQYF,TGTGCCAGCTCACAGGACAGGAGCTCCTACGAGCAGTACTTC
TRBD1,few,TRBJ1-2,TRBV28,CASKRGQGQGYTF,TGTGCCAGCAAGAGGGGCCAGGGACAGGGCTACACCTTC
.,.,TRBJ1-1,TRBV19,CASSIQGGTEAFF,TGTGCCAGTAGTATACAAGGGGGCACTGAAGCTTTCTTT
.,once,TRBJ2-2,TRBV10-2,CASRQGESTGELFF,TGCGCCAGCCGGCAAGGAGAGAGCACCGGGGAGCTGTTTTTT